Below, 30 T cell receptor beta chains from the same sample are listed, as sequenced in a study of T cell changes during pregnancy in multiple sclerosis. TCRdb's copy holds only in-frame clones and misses some; the assay was immunoSEQ multiplex PCR. The data hold roughly 30,000 clones, with roughly 89% observed a single time. The starting material was CD4+ T cells from peripheral blood mononuclear cells, obtained in the first trimester of pregnancy. These receptors all stem from a female donor in good health, enrolled as a control in a pregnancy study.

This clone has just one count. The rearrangement uses TRBV10-3 and TRBJ2-1, with D possibly TRBD2 on 5 matching bases. This CDR3 has 18 residues. Germline CDR1 ENHRY, CDR2 SYGVKD. V dropped 6 bases and J dropped 3 bases, with 24 bases sitting between them. The CDR3 DNA sequence: TGTGCCATCAGGGACGCGGGTCTGAAGGGTGCGAACTACAATGAGCAGTTCTTC. It specifies CAIRDAGLKGANYNEQFF.

The rearrangement joins TRBV7-6 to TRBJ2-7; 9 bases align to TRBD1. The V and J ends lost 0 bases and 6 bases, in that order; junction bases with no gene match: 12. This CDR3 region has 17 residues. Germline CDR1 reads SGHVS; CDR2 reads FNYEAQ. Here the CDR3 reads CASSLASVGTGSPEQYF. The CDR3 DNA follows: TGTGCCAGCAGCTTAGCGTCGGTAGGGACAGGGAGTCCCGAGCAGTACTTC.

The rearrangement joins TRBV2 to TRBJ2-3; a possible D gene is TRBD2 (6 bases). V was cut by 7 bases and J by 0 bases, with 11 bases left in between. Germline V gives CDR1 SNHLY, CDR2 FYNNEI. CDR3 length: 14 amino acids. The CDR3: CASKGLLSTDTQYF. CDR3 coding DNA: TGTGCCAGCAAGGGACTCCTTAGCACAGATACGCAGTATTTT. Looking up the rest from reference TRBV2 and TRBJ2-3 gives the full variable domain: EPEVTQTPSHQVTQMGQEVILRCVPISNHLYFYWYRQILGQKVEFLVSFYNNEISEKSEIFDDQFSVERPDGSNFTLKIRSTKLEDSAMYFCASKGLLSTDTQYFGPGTRLTVL.

This chain connects TRBV7-2 to TRBJ2-3; 7 bases match TRBD2. CDR1 is SGHTA and CDR2 is FQGNSA in the germline V gene. CDR3 size: 17 residues. The V gene end was trimmed by 5 bases and the J gene end by 5 bases; junction bases not matched to a gene: 16. For the CDR3, the DNA is TGTGCCAGCAGCCCTCAATGGGGGGGAGCTTCGGTAGATACGCAGTATTTT. The encoded protein is CASSPQWGGASVDTQYF.

The chain links TRBV7-2 to TRBJ2-1; no reliable D call. Germline CDR1 and CDR2: SGHTA and FQGNSA. CDR3 length: 18 residues. V lost 7 bases to trimming and J lost 7 bases, with 29 bases between them. Here the CDR3 DNA reads TGTGCCAGCACCGCCCTCTGGTCTAGGCTGTTTGTGAGGAATGAGCAGTTCTTC. It translates to CASTALWSRLFVRNEQFF.

The sample holds a few counts of this clone. This CDR3 is CASSPGTGEAFF. The CDR3 DNA reads as TGTGCCAGCAGCCCCGGGACAGGGGAAGCTTTCTTT. This rearrangement joins TRBV7-9 to TRBJ1-1, with TRBD1 matching 9 bases. The CDR3 covers 12 residues. Trimming cost V 5 bases and J 8 bases; bases outside gene matches: 3. Germline V CDR1 and CDR2: SEHNR, FQNEAQ (reference sequence).

The genes are TRBV5-8 and TRBJ2-5; a possible D gene is TRBD1 (5 bases). There are 15 residues in the CDR3. The V gene lost 0 bases and the J gene lost 0 bases, with 9 bases spanning the gap. Looked up from germline, CDR1 is SGHTS and CDR2 is YDEGEE. Here the CDR3 reads CASSLGRAHQETQYF. In DNA, the CDR3 is TGTGCCAGCAGCTTGGGCAGGGCACACCAAGAGACCCAGTACTTC.

V usage is TRBV5-1 and J usage is TRBJ2-5; 12 nucleotides line up with TRBD1. The CDR3 is 15 residues long. The germline gives CDR1 SGHRS, CDR2 YFSETQ. Trimming took 5 bases from V and 4 from J; bases not matched to a gene: 6. The CDR3 coding sequence is TGCGCCAGCAGTGGGACAGGGGGCCTCCTAGAGACCCAGTACTTC. Its translation: CASSGTGGLLETQYF.

The chain combines TRBV6-5 with TRBJ1-3; the D is unclear. Trimming removed 0 bases from V and 3 bases from J, with 9 bases in between. There are 15 residues in the CDR3. CDR1 MNHEY and CDR2 SVGAGI come from the germline V gene. The CDR3: CASSYSRAVGNTIYF. CDR3 coding DNA: TGTGCCAGCAGTTACTCGCGGGCCGTTGGAAACACCATATATTTT.

The chain joins TRBV7-9 to TRBJ2-7, with TRBD1 matching over 7 bases. Looked up from germline, CDR1 is SEHNR and CDR2 is FQNEAQ (reference sequence). The CDR3 is 14 amino acids. After removal of 6 bases from V and 5 bases from J, the junction contained 10 bases not matched to a gene. This CDR3 reads CASSFAGTEHEQYF. The CDR3 DNA is TGTGCCAGCAGTTTCGCCGGGACAGAACACGAGCAGTACTTC.

The chain couples TRBV5-4 to TRBJ1-1; D is possibly TRBD1 (6 bases). V shed 4 bases and J shed 9 bases, with 13 bases lying between them. The CDR3 totals 12 residues. Per the germline V gene, CDR1 is SGHNT and CDR2 is YYREEE (reference sequence). The CDR3 here is CASSLTDRQAFF. The CDR3 DNA follows: TGTGCCAGCAGCCTTACCGACAGGCAAGCTTTCTTT.

The V call is TRBV28, the J call TRBJ1-5, with a possible D match to TRBD1 (6 bases). This CDR3 has 14 residues. Between the trimmed V and J ends, which lost 5 bases and 3 bases, there was a span of 11 bases. The V gene's germline CDR1 is MDHEN and CDR2 SYDVKM. This chain's CDR3 is CASSQGGPNQPQHF. The DNA for the CDR3 is TGTGCCAGCAGTCAAGGGGGTCCCAATCAGCCCCAGCATTTT.

The chain carries TRBV25-1 and TRBJ2-5; D may be TRBD1 (6 bases). V dropped 2 bases and J dropped 4 bases, with 14 bases sitting between them. The CDR3 spans 15 residues. The germline CDR1 and CDR2 sequences are MGHDK and SYGVNS. The DNA of the CDR3 is TGTGCCAGCAGTGAAATTTTGTGGGGGCGAGAGACCCAGTACTTC. It codes for CASSEILWGRETQYF.

This clone has just one count. This sequence joins TRBV30 and TRBJ1-6; D remains unclear. Trimming took off 2 bases at V and 7 bases at J, with 12 bases between the two ends. The CDR3 spans 14 residues. CDR1 is GTSNPN, CDR2 SVGIG, per germline (reference sequence). DNA for the CDR3: TGTGCCTGGAGTAGAGGGCAGCAAAATTCACCCCTCCACTTT. This encodes CAWSRGQQNSPLHF.

The V gene is TRBV5-1, the J gene TRBJ1-5; D is unresolved. Deletions cut 0 bases from V and 4 bases from J, with 8 bases between. The germline V gene encodes CDR1 SGHRS and CDR2 YFSETQ. CDR3 length: 14 residues. The CDR3 is CASSLGDTNQPQHF. CDR3 DNA sequence: TGCGCCAGCAGCTTGGGAGACACGAATCAGCCCCAGCATTTT.

Details on this clone: The junction departs from germline at one end; a sequencing error may be responsible. The rearrangement links TRBV6-6 to TRBJ2-7, with D perhaps matching TRBD1 (7 bases). The germline CDR1 and CDR2 sequences are MNHNY and SVGAGI (reference sequence). CDR3 length equals 13 residues. CDR3 in amino acids: CATSSGGPYEQYF. The CDR3 DNA sequence: TGTGCCACCAGTTCAGGGGGGCCCTACGAGCAGTACTTC.

This clone occurred once. The rearrangement joins TRBV13 to TRBJ2-1; 8 bases align to TRBD2. This CDR3 region has 19 residues. Per germline, CDR1 PRHDT and CDR2 FYEKMQ (reference sequence). With 0 bases clipped from V and 0 bases from J, the junction kept 10 bases outside the gene matches. In DNA, the CDR3 is TGTGCCAGCAGCTTAGGTGGGACTAGAGCCCCCGGCTCCTACAATGAGCAGTTCTTC. Its translation: CASSLGGTRAPGSYNEQFF.

This clone was detected once. Other DNA sequences in this sample translate to the same CDR3. The chain combines TRBV19 with TRBJ2-5; 9 bases are a match to TRBD2. V trimming: 6 bases; J trimming: 3 bases; junction bases outside the gene matches: 2. The germline gives CDR1 LNHDA, CDR2 SQIVND (reference sequence). The CDR3 is made up of 13 amino acids. In DNA form, the CDR3 reads TGTGCCAGTAGGACTAGCGGAGAAGAGACCCAGTACTTC. Translating gives CASRTSGEETQYF.

This clone turned up a few times. The V and J genes are TRBV7-3 and TRBJ1-1; weak D call: TRBD1 (6 bases). The CDR3 is made up of 13 amino acids. V shed 8 bases and J shed 3 bases, with 13 bases lying between them. In germline, CDR1 is SGHTA, CDR2 FQGTGA. The CDR3 is CASAPGAYTEAFF. As DNA, the CDR3 is TGTGCCAGCGCACCAGGGGCTTACACTGAAGCTTTCTTT.

The chain uses TRBV10-3 and TRBJ2-3; no clear D. V dropped 4 bases and J dropped 2 bases, with 10 bases sitting between them. The CDR3 extends over 14 amino acids. CDR1 is ENHRY and CDR2 is SYGVKD in the germline V gene. This CDR3 reads CAISARLDTDTQYF. The CDR3 DNA reads as TGTGCCATCAGTGCCCGGCTAGACACAGATACGCAGTATTTT.

The chain joins TRBV9 to TRBJ2-3; TRBD2 agrees at 7 bases. This CDR3 has 15 residues. Germline V gene sequence: CDR1 SGDLS, CDR2 YYNGEE. V shed 4 bases, J shed 4 bases, and the junction held 9 bases outside the gene matches. CDR3 protein: CASSPKAGEADTQYF. DNA for the CDR3: TGTGCCAGCAGCCCAAAGGCGGGAGAGGCAGATACGCAGTATTTT.

This clone has more than one count but fewer than ten. The CDR3 coding sequence is TGTGCCAGCAGTTACTCGCTAGGGGCTGGTTCACCCCTCCACTTT. This translates into CASSYSLGAGSPLHF. The rearrangement uses TRBV6-5 and TRBJ1-6; a weak D match, TRBD1 (5 bases). The CDR3 is made up of 15 amino acids. The germline gives CDR1 MNHEY, CDR2 SVGAGI. Trimming pared 0 bases from V and 9 bases from J, leaving 12 bases between.

The rearrangement uses TRBV15 and TRBJ1-3, with TRBD1 matching over 9 bases. This CDR3 is 16 amino acids long. CDR1 is LNHNV and CDR2 is YYDKDF in the germline V gene (reference sequence). V lost 3 bases to trimming and J lost 0 bases; unmatched junction nucleotides: 3. In DNA form, the CDR3 reads TGTGCCACCAGCAGGGACAGGGGTCCCTCTGGAAACACCATATATTTT. Protein: CATSRDRGPSGNTIYF.

The gene calls are TRBV10-1 and TRBJ2-5, with 7 bases identical to TRBD2. Germline V gene lookup returns CDR1 WNHNN and CDR2 SYGVQD (reference sequence). V shed 8 bases and J 5 bases; nucleotides not matched to a gene: 11. The CDR3 length is 14 residues. CDR3 loop: CASLWTRDGETQYF. CDR3 DNA sequence: TGCGCCAGCCTATGGACTAGGGACGGGGAGACCCAGTACTTC.

This chain joins TRBV5-1 and TRBJ2-2; 11 nucleotides match TRBD2. Germline CDR1 and CDR2: SGHRS and YFSETQ. The CDR3 is 18 residues long. V lost 4 bases, J lost 2 bases, and 10 bases stayed unmatched. DNA of the CDR3: TGCGCCAGCAGCCTCCTCGGGACTAGCGGACATAACACCGGGGAGCTGTTTTTT. Translated: CASSLLGTSGHNTGELFF.

The chain joins TRBV28 to TRBJ2-7; no definite D call. Deletions cut 5 bases from V and 6 bases from J, with 17 bases between. This CDR3 is built from 14 residues. The germline gives CDR1 MDHEN, CDR2 SYDVKM. For the CDR3, the DNA is TGTGCCAGCAGTCCCTCATACGTAGTACTCGAGCAGTACTTC. Amino acids: CASSPSYVVLEQYF.

This clone was seen just once. The chain uses TRBV10-3 and TRBJ2-5, with a possible D match to TRBD1 (8 bases). The germline gives CDR1 ENHRY, CDR2 SYGVKD. The CDR3 length is 16 residues. Between the trimmed V and J ends, which lost 3 bases and 2 bases, there was a span of 16 bases. Here the CDR3 DNA reads TGTGCCATCAGTGATCCAGGGGGCGGGGGACAAGAGACCCAGTACTTC. Protein: CAISDPGGGGQETQYF.

The J gene is TRBJ1-4, the V gene TRBV6-1; no clear D gene. CDR3 length equals 13 residues. V was pared by 1 base and J by 8 bases, with 8 bases between. CDR1 is MNHNS, CDR2 SASEGT, per germline. The CDR3 sequence is CASSEGPREKLFF. The CDR3 nucleotides read TGTGCCAGCAGTGAAGGCCCCAGGGAAAAACTGTTTTTT.

Only a few counts were recorded for this clone. The genes are TRBV7-2 and TRBJ2-1, with a weak D call TRBD1 (5 bases). The CDR3 consists of 11 residues. Per the germline V gene, CDR1 is SGHTA and CDR2 is FQGNSA. V lost 6 bases, J lost 9 bases, and 9 bases lay in between. CDR3 in amino acids: CASSSGFEQFF. The CDR3 bases are TGTGCCAGCAGTTCAGGGTTTGAGCAGTTCTTC.

As DNA, the CDR3 is TGTGCCAGTAGTATCGGGGGATGGTCGGAGACCCAGTACTTC. The encoded protein is CASSIGGWSETQYF. The V call is TRBV19, the J call TRBJ2-5; the D gene is possibly TRBD2 (6 bases). V dropped 3 bases and J dropped 5 bases, with 13 bases sitting between them. The CDR3 length is 14 residues. In germline, CDR1 is LNHDA, CDR2 SQIVND (reference sequence).